This TCR beta chain was identified in a study of cytomegalovirus exposure and HLA in healthy donors. Notes on the study in general: In terms of immune exposure information, only CMV serostatus was available. In a later analysis, parvovirus B19, influenza, CMV and Epstein-Barr virus appeared linked to several top co-occurrence clusters. With further analysis later on, most CMV-associated TCR beta chains appeared HLA-restricted. Previous analysis showed most TCR beta V segments were productive about 87% or about 30% of the time.

V shed 6 bases and J shed 2 bases, with 15 bases lying between them. Per germline, CDR1 SGHTA and CDR2 FQGTGA. This CDR3 is 15 amino acids long. PCR used 60 Vbeta primers and 13 Jbeta primers. Here immunoSEQ multiplex PCR was the method, and the copy in TCRdb shows in-frame clones only, minus some. The data contain under 200,000 clones, roughly 79% of them singletons. Comments on this clone: The antigen is undetermined.

The TCR sequence derives from a man aged 45-60 years in good health and CMV-seropositive. The chain uses TRBV7-3 and TRBJ2-3; tentative D call: TRBD1 (6 bases). Sequencing input: PBMCs. DNA of the CDR3: TGTGCCAGCAGAATTACAGGGAGAACCACAGATACGCAGTATTTT. Its translation: CASRITGRTTDTQYF.